The 14 T cell receptor beta chains below all came from one sample that was sequenced in a study of tumor and adjacent non-tumor tissue in lung cancer. This sample's RNA came from whole unsorted tissue. Three rounds of nested PCR, following a modified ARM-PCR protocol, produced the TCRbeta library. TCRdb re-analysed the multiplex PCR reads in MiXCR, keeping a single row per CDR3 protein. The sample includes roughly 220,000 distinct CDR3 sequences, 71% of them seen just once. The sequenced sample was lung tumor tissue. Receptor source: a man aged 55 to 69 with non-small cell lung cancer.

Comments on this clonotype: The junction departs from the called germline gene at one end, perhaps through a read error. This sequence joins TRBV20-1 and TRBJ1-2, with a possible D match to TRBD1 (5 bases). The CDR3 totals 13 residues. Looked up from germline, CDR1 is DFQATT and CDR2 is SNEGSKA (reference sequence). CDR3 DNA sequence: TGCGGTGCTGCCCCAGGGAATACTGATGGCTACACCTTC. Translation gives CGAAPGNTDGYTF.

The gene calls are TRBV20-1 and TRBJ1-2; D uncertain. The germline V and J ends were trimmed by 6 bases and 4 bases, with 12 bases remaining between them. CDR1 is DFQATT and CDR2 is SNEGSKA in the germline V gene (reference sequence). The length of the CDR3 is 12 residues. The CDR3 nucleotides are TGCAGTGCCGCAGGACGGATCTATGGCTACACCTTC. The encoded protein is CSAAGRIYGYTF.

The chain couples TRBV5-6 to TRBJ1-6, with 7 bases that match TRBD1. The V gene's germline CDR1 is SGHDT and CDR2 YYEEEE. The CDR3 is made up of 16 amino acids. The junction had 3 bases not matched to a gene; V was cut back by 0 bases and J by 3 bases. The CDR3 DNA follows: TGTGCCAGCAGCTTGGAGACAGGGATCTATAATTCACCCCTCCACTTT. Its protein product is CASSLETGIYNSPLHF.

This chain uses TRBV11-2 with TRBJ2-1, with 12 bases aligning to TRBD2. With 6 bases clipped from V and 6 bases from J, the junction kept 18 bases outside the gene matches. The germline V gene has CDR1 SGHAT and CDR2 FQNNGV. This CDR3 has 19 residues. The CDR3 DNA sequence: TGTGCCAGCAGTTCGCCACGACTAGCGGGAGAGTCGCGTCTCAATGAGCAGTTCTTC. It yields the protein CASSSPRLAGESRLNEQFF. Drawing the rest from reference TRBV11-2 and TRBJ2-1, the complete variable domain is EAGVAQSPRYKIIEKRQSVAFWCNPISGHATLYWYQQILGQGPKLLIQFQNNGVVDDSQLPKDRFSAERLKGVDSTLKIQPAKLEDSAVYLCASSSPRLAGESRLNEQFFGPGTRLTVL.

Worth noting for this clonotype: Mismatch with germline at one junction end may stem from a read error. The gene calls are TRBV10-3 and TRBJ2-3, with TRBD1 as a possible D gene (6 bases). Per germline, CDR1 ENHRY and CDR2 SYGVKD. The CDR3 length is 14 residues. The CDR3 loop reads CVIKGVTPTDTQYF. The CDR3 nucleotides are TGTGTCATCAAGGGGGTCACTCCCACAGATACGCAGTATTTT.

The rearrangement joins TRBV11-3 to TRBJ2-3, with 9 positions matching TRBD2. J gave up 15 bases and V 2 bases, and 18 bases lay outside the gene matches. This CDR3 is built from 16 residues. Germline-derived CDR1 and CDR2 are SGHNT and YENEEA. As DNA, the CDR3 is TGTGCCAGCAGCTTACTCGCGGGGGGGTACACAGATATGCAATATTTT. Protein product: CASSLLAGGYTDMQYF.

This clonotype has just a few counts. The chain uses TRBV6-5 and TRBJ1-1; D gene ambiguous. The CDR3 covers 13 residues. From germline, CDR1 is MNHEY and CDR2 SVGAGI. CDR3 in DNA: TGTGTCAACAGTAGCATTAGTTCTCGGGAAGCTTTCTTT. Protein: CVNSSISSREAFF.

CDR3 nucleotides: TGCGCCAGCAGCTTGGAGGGGGATGGGAGCACAGATACGCAGTATTTT. Translation gives CASSLEGDGSTDTQYF. This chain uses TRBV5-1 with TRBJ2-3; D is perhaps TRBD1 (6 bases). Germline lookup yields CDR1 SGHRS and CDR2 YFSETQ. The CDR3 has 16 residues. With 0 bases removed from V and 0 bases from J, the gap between germline ends came to 11 bases.

Regarding this clonotype: Relative to the germline gene, one junction end is altered; a read error may explain this. This chain joins TRBV11-2 and TRBJ2-5; 8 bases are a match to TRBD2. Germline V gene lookup returns CDR1 SGHAT and CDR2 FQNNGV. This CDR3 has 16 amino acids. The CDR3 nucleotides read TGTGCCAGTAGCTTAGAGCTAGCGGGTCGGGAAGAGACCCAGTACTTC. Its translation is CASSLELAGREETQYF.

With respect to this clonotype: A read error may explain this, as a much larger clone is one base away. This chain links TRBV28 with TRBJ2-1; 12 bases match TRBD2. The CDR3 runs to 12 residues. Germline loops: CDR1 MDHEN, CDR2 SYDVKM. The CDR3 is CTSSMGLAGQFF. CDR3 bases: TGTACCAGCAGCATGGGACTAGCGGGCCAGTTCTTC.

With respect to this clonotype: Being one base from a much bigger clone, this may be a read error. This chain links TRBV29-1 with TRBJ2-1; TRBD2 might be the D (5 bases). This CDR3 is 15 amino acids long. CDR1 and CDR2 from the germline V gene are SQVTM and ANQGSEA. With 6 bases removed from V and 2 bases from J, the gap between germline ends came to 17 bases. CDR3 DNA sequence: TGCAGCGTCGATCTGCTAGCTGCCCCCTACAATGAGCAGTTCTTC. This codes for CSVDLLAAPYNEQFF.

Notes on this clonotype: Its ends do not fully match the called genes, so a read error is possible. The chain joins TRBV4-3 to TRBJ2-3; D possibly corresponds to TRBD2 (6 bases). The CDR3 totals 16 residues. CDR1 is LGHNA and CDR2 is YSLEER in the germline V gene. The CDR3 DNA follows: TGCGCCAGCAGCCGAGATAGAGCGGGCACCATAGATAGGCAGTATTTT. Residues: CASSRDRAGTIDRQYF.

Turning to this clonotype: A read error is likely, as this CDR3 ends without the conserved phenylalanine or tryptophan. The chain recombines TRBV20-1 with TRBJ2-2, with D possibly being TRBD2 (5 bases). Germline V gene sequence: CDR1 DFQATT, CDR2 SNEGSKA (reference sequence). The CDR3 runs to 14 residues. V lost 6 bases and J lost 4, with 15 bases in between. Here the CDR3 reads CSAPGSGVTGELFL. The DNA of the CDR3 is TGCAGTGCCCCGGGGAGCGGTGTCACCGGGGAGCTGTTTTTA.

As for this clonotype: Sequence at one end of the junction differs from germline and may be a read error. This CDR3 reads CSSSLDWGIGKDYTF. The CDR3 DNA follows: TGTTCCAGCAGCTTGGATTGGGGAATCGGGAAGGACTACACCTTC. V is TRBV5-4 and J is TRBJ1-2; D uncertain. This CDR3 contains 15 residues. CDR1 is SGHNT, CDR2 YYREEE, per germline (reference sequence).